The 10 T cell receptor beta chains reported below all come from one sample, sequenced in a study of T-cell memory formation after mild COVID-19. One entry per CDR3 protein, called by TCRdb with MiXCR from the 5' RACE reads. The sample holds 550,000 to 700,000 distinct CDR3 sequences, 15% to 20% seen once. Input material: PBMCs or a T cell subset sorted from them (not recorded which). The receptor set was obtained from an adult woman who had mild COVID-19 (a few samples of this study predate the infection). Cell type and time point are not known.

This clonotype was seen a single time. V and J are TRBV12-3 or TRBV12-4 and TRBJ1-2; 7 bases align to TRBD1. V dropped 6 bases and J dropped 2; count of bases not matched to a gene: 12. The CDR3 extends over 16 amino acids. CDR3 nucleotide sequence: TGTGCCAGCAGACCATTCGGGAGGGGGCTGAACTATGGCTACACCTTC. This translates into CASRPFGRGLNYGYTF.

The rearrangement uses TRBV6-5 and TRBJ2-5, with unresolved D. The CDR3 sequence is 18 residues long. With 0 bases removed from V and 3 bases from J, the gap between germline ends came to 20 bases. Per germline, CDR1 MNHEY and CDR2 SVGAGI. This chain's CDR3 is CASSYSGPISPIKETQYF. The CDR3 region has the DNA TGTGCCAGCAGTTACTCCGGCCCGATTAGCCCCATAAAAGAGACCCAGTACTTC.

Only a few counts were recorded for this clonotype. The rearrangement uses TRBV29-1 and TRBJ2-3, with D possibly matching TRBD1 (6 bases). Trimming pared 6 bases from V and 1 base from J, leaving 17 bases between. The germline V gene has CDR1 SQVTM and CDR2 ANQGSEA. The CDR3 has 15 amino acids. The CDR3 here is CSVERTVGGTDTQYF. The CDR3 DNA reads as TGCAGCGTCGAGAGGACAGTTGGTGGCACAGATACGCAGTATTTT.

The V gene is TRBV13, the J gene TRBJ2-7; 10 nucleotides align to TRBD2. Germline loops: CDR1 PRHDT, CDR2 FYEKMQ (reference sequence). V lost 0 bases, J lost 5 bases, and 7 bases stayed unmatched. The CDR3 totals 16 residues. The CDR3 protein is CASSLGLVAGGHEQYF. DNA of the CDR3: TGTGCCAGCAGCTTAGGCCTTGTAGCGGGGGGCCACGAGCAGTACTTC.

The chain joins TRBV5-1 to TRBJ2-1; 13 nucleotides agree with TRBD2. With 4 bases clipped from V and 2 bases from J, the junction kept 3 bases outside the gene matches. The CDR3 is made up of 16 amino acids. Per the germline V gene, CDR1 is SGHRS and CDR2 is YFSETQ. CDR3 loop: CASSRTSGGTYNEQFF. DNA for the CDR3: TGCGCCAGCAGCCGGACTAGCGGGGGAACCTACAATGAGCAGTTCTTC.

V usage is TRBV3-1 and J usage is TRBJ2-2, with D perhaps TRBD1 (5 bases). Germline V lookup: CDR1 LGHDT, CDR2 YNNKEL (reference sequence). V was cut by 4 bases and J by 2 bases, with 14 bases left in between. This CDR3 spans 16 amino acids. CDR3 residues: CASSLRAGRNTGELFF. The CDR3 bases are TGTGCCAGCAGCCTCCGGGCAGGGCGCAACACCGGGGAGCTGTTTTTT.

This clonotype was counted between two and nine times. V gene TRBV7-3 combines with J gene TRBJ2-1, with TRBD2 matching over 7 bases. Germline trimming cut 5 bases from V and 6 bases from J; bases unmatched to any gene: 4. The length of the CDR3 is 13 residues. Germline V CDR1 and CDR2: SGHTA, FQGTGA. The CDR3 region is CASSHTSANEQFF. In DNA form, the CDR3 reads TGTGCCAGCAGCCATACTAGCGCCAATGAGCAGTTCTTC.

The chain employs TRBV19 and TRBJ1-2; tentatively, D is TRBD1 (5 bases). The germline V gene has CDR1 LNHDA and CDR2 SQIVND (reference sequence). The V end lost 7 bases, the J end lost 7 bases, and 16 bases lay between the germline ends. The CDR3 totals 13 residues. CDR3 sequence reads: CASTLGGISGYTF. CDR3 nucleotide sequence: TGTGCCAGTACCCTTGGGGGTATCTCTGGCTACACCTTC.

A word on this clonotype: A read error may account for a junction end that differs from germline. This chain links TRBV4-2 with TRBJ2-5; 12 positions match TRBD2. Germline CDR1 reads LGHNA; CDR2 reads YNFKEQ. CDR3 length: 20 residues. CDR3: CSSSQDFSSGRAIESETQYF. Here the CDR3 DNA reads TGTTCCAGCAGCCAAGATTTCTCTAGCGGGAGGGCCATTGAGTCGGAGACCCAGTACTTC.

The rearrangement links TRBV6-5 to TRBJ1-2, with D uncertain. Germline CDR1 MNHEY, CDR2 SVGAGI. V lost 8 bases and J lost 2, with 9 bases in between. The CDR3 covers 12 residues. This CDR3 reads CASGRGNYGYTF. CDR3 coding DNA: TGTGCCAGCGGCCGCGGAAACTATGGCTACACCTTC.